These 20 T cell receptor beta chains share one sample of origin, sequenced in a study of blood T cell repertoires in COVID-19. The protocol was immunoSEQ multiplex PCR, while the TCRdb copy is restricted to in-frame clones and leaves out a portion. The sample lists 290,000 or so clones, roughly 87% occurring once. Specimen: peripheral blood. These receptors all come from a man between 18 and 29 years old with active or convalescent COVID-19.

The gene calls are TRBV19 and TRBJ2-3; TRBD1 matches at 8 bases. Germline assignment: CDR1 LNHDA and CDR2 SQIVND (reference sequence). The CDR3 spans 16 residues. With V trimmed by 2 bases and J by 5 bases, 9 bases remained unmatched. CDR3 bases: TGTGCCAGTAGTATAAGACTGACAGGGGTTCGAGATACGCAGTATTTT. Its translation is CASSIRLTGVRDTQYF.

The V call is TRBV27, the J call TRBJ2-7; the D is unclear. The V and J ends lost 3 bases and 0 bases respectively, with 6 bases between them. Germline CDR1 reads MNHEY; CDR2 reads SMNVEV (reference sequence). This CDR3 comprises 13 residues. The CDR3: CASSLRPSYEQYF. DNA of the CDR3: TGTGCCAGCAGTTTGAGGCCCTCCTACGAGCAGTACTTC.

This clone was seen a handful of times. The chain couples TRBV6-5 to TRBJ1-5, with 7 bases matching TRBD1. The CDR3 consists of 15 residues. Per the germline V gene, CDR1 is MNHEY and CDR2 is SVGAGI. The V and J ends lost 5 bases and 3 bases, in that order; junction bases with no gene match: 7. CDR3 DNA sequence: TGTGCCAGCAGTACCGGACAGGCAAACAATCAGCCCCAGCATTTT. Its translation is CASSTGQANNQPQHF.

The V call is TRBV24-1, the J call TRBJ1-5; 11 positions agree with TRBD1. CDR1 is KGHDR, CDR2 SFDVKD, per germline. This CDR3 region has 15 residues. After removal of 4 bases from V and 4 bases from J, the junction contained 2 bases not matched to a gene. CDR3 loop: CATSEGTGGNQPQHF. CDR3 sequence (DNA): TGTGCCACCAGTGAAGGGACAGGGGGGAATCAGCCCCAGCATTTT.

V gene TRBV7-9 combines with J gene TRBJ1-5, with TRBD1 matching over 9 bases. The CDR3 is 17 amino acids. Germline CDR1 is SEHNR and CDR2 is FQNEAQ (reference sequence). The V segment lost 6 bases and the J segment 4 bases; nucleotides outside the gene matches: 13. For the CDR3, the DNA is TGTGCCAGCAGTGGGACAGGGATCTATGGGGCGAATCAGCCCCAGCATTTT. Protein: CASSGTGIYGANQPQHF.

The chain has TRBV28 and TRBJ1-6; a possible D gene is TRBD1 (5 bases). The CDR3 loop spans 17 amino acids. The germline gives CDR1 MDHEN, CDR2 SYDVKM. Trimming removed 5 bases at V and 7 bases at J, with 21 bases between. DNA of the CDR3: TGTGCCAGCAGTAAGGGCCCGTCTCGGCAGGGCAATTCACCCCTCCACTTT. As protein: CASSKGPSRQGNSPLHF.

A few counts support this clone. This chain connects TRBV28 to TRBJ1-6; D remains ambiguous. The CDR3 sequence is 12 residues long. CDR1 and CDR2 (germline): MDHEN, SYDVKM. V lost 8 bases and J lost 7, with 9 bases in between. The CDR3 coding sequence is TGTGCCAGCGGGCGCCAAAATTCACCCCTCCACTTT. This gives the protein CASGRQNSPLHF.

The V and J genes are TRBV7-3 and TRBJ2-2; a weak D match, TRBD1 (6 bases). Trimming shortened V by 5 bases and J by 7 bases, and 11 bases separated the two germline ends. Germline CDR1 reads SGHTA; CDR2 reads FQGTGA. The CDR3 is made up of 13 amino acids. CDR3 DNA: TGTGCCAGCAGCCAAGGGGGAAGCGGGGAGCTGTTTTTT. Translating it yields CASSQGGSGELFF.

The rearrangement joins TRBV11-2 to TRBJ1-2; D gene uncertain. V lost 5 bases and J 3 bases, leaving 10 bases between the germline ends. CDR3 size: 13 residues. The germline gives CDR1 SGHAT, CDR2 FQNNGV. The CDR3 DNA is TGTGCCAGCAGCCGAACCCGGGACTATGGCTACACCTTC. Protein product: CASSRTRDYGYTF.

The gene calls are TRBV10-3 and TRBJ2-7; TRBD2 matches 9 bases. Germline trimming cut 8 bases from V and 6 bases from J; bases unmatched to any gene: 11. Germline CDR1 is ENHRY and CDR2 is SYGVKD. This CDR3 comprises 14 residues. The CDR3 protein is CAIQSAGGPSEQYF. The CDR3 DNA reads as TGTGCCATCCAGAGTGCGGGGGGGCCATCCGAGCAGTACTTC.

The chain carries TRBV7-8 and TRBJ1-2; 7 bases are shared with TRBD1. The length of the CDR3 is 13 residues. CDR1 is SGHVS and CDR2 is FQNEAQ in the germline V gene. The ends lost 1 base at V and 7 bases at J; junction bases unmatched: 3. The CDR3 nucleotides are TGTGCCAGCAGCTTAGAGGGGGCGGGTGGCTACACCTTC. Amino acid sequence: CASSLEGAGGYTF.

The chain links TRBV6-2 or TRBV6-3 to TRBJ1-2, with 10 bases lining up with TRBD1. The CDR3 totals 19 residues. CDR1 and CDR2 from the germline V gene are MNHEY and SVGEGT. The V and J ends lost 5 bases and 2 bases, in that order; junction bases with no gene match: 17. The CDR3 region is CASSNPAGTGALGNYGYTF. DNA for the CDR3: TGTGCCAGCAGTAACCCCGCCGGGACAGGGGCCCTGGGGAACTATGGCTACACCTTC.

This chain uses TRBV6-5 with TRBJ1-1; 9 nucleotides align to TRBD1. The germline V gene has CDR1 MNHEY and CDR2 SVGAGI. CDR3 length: 15 amino acids. Losses at the gene ends were 6 bases for V and 5 bases for J; bases not matched to a gene: 10. CDR3 DNA: TGTGCCAGCAGATCCGGGACAGGGAAATTAACTGAAGCTTTCTTT. Translated, it gives CASRSGTGKLTEAFF.

V is TRBV19 and J is TRBJ2-1, with 7 nucleotides matching TRBD2. This CDR3 has 16 residues. CDR1 is LNHDA and CDR2 is SQIVND in the germline V gene (reference sequence). V was clipped by 1 base and J by 6 bases; unmatched bases: 9. CDR3 loop: CASSIGGSGPSNEQFF. The CDR3 nucleotides are TGTGCCAGTAGTATAGGTGGTAGCGGGCCGTCCAATGAGCAGTTCTTC.

The rearrangement uses TRBV9 and TRBJ1-5, with TRBD1 as a possible D gene (6 bases). The CDR3 extends over 15 amino acids. V lost 4 bases and J lost 1, with 12 bases in between. Germline CDR1 SGDLS, CDR2 YYNGEE. The CDR3 nucleotides are TGTGCCAGCAGCTTGGCAGGGGCCAGCAATCAGCCCCAGCATTTT. It is translated as CASSLAGASNQPQHF. The full variable domain, rest sourced from reference TRBV9 and TRBJ1-5, is DSGVTQTPKHLITATGQRVTLRCSPRSGDLSVYWYQQSLDQGLQFLIQYYNGEERAKGNILERFSAQQFPDLHSELNLSSLELGDSALYFCASSLAGASNQPQHFGDGTRLSIL.

The chain links TRBV11-2 to TRBJ2-1, with D possibly being TRBD1 (5 bases). The CDR3 sequence is 11 residues long. Per the germline V gene, CDR1 is SGHAT and CDR2 is FQNNGV. V lost 2 bases and J 13 bases, leaving 9 bases between the germline ends. CDR3 in amino acids: CASSLYQGQFF. As DNA, the CDR3 is TGTGCCAGCAGCTTATATCAGGGTCAGTTCTTC.

J is TRBJ2-3 and V is TRBV2; the D gene is possibly TRBD1 (6 bases). This CDR3 region has 14 residues. Per the germline V gene, CDR1 is SNHLY and CDR2 is FYNNEI. V was trimmed by 6 bases and J by 3 bases, leaving 13 bases between them. The CDR3: CASRGQRLTDTQYF. The CDR3 DNA reads TGTGCCAGCAGGGGACAAAGGCTTACAGATACGCAGTATTTT.

This clone turned up a few times. The V call is TRBV6-4, the J call TRBJ2-1; 9 nucleotides match TRBD1. Per the germline V gene, CDR1 is MRHNA and CDR2 is SNTAGT. This CDR3 is 15 amino acids long. J gave up 8 bases and V 0 bases, and 5 bases lay outside the gene matches. CDR3 in DNA: TGTGCCAGCAGTGACTCCGCCACAGGGGGCGATGAGCAGTTCTTC. Its protein product is CASSDSATGGDEQFF.

This chain's CDR3 is CASRGQGDVTEAFF. CDR3 DNA: TGTGCCAGCAGAGGACAGGGCGACGTCACTGAAGCTTTCTTT. V and J are TRBV6-5 and TRBJ1-1, with 8 bases identical to TRBD1. V shed 6 bases and J 4 bases; nucleotides not matched to a gene: 7. This CDR3 contains 14 residues. CDR1 and CDR2 from the germline V gene are MNHEY and SVGAGI.

The V gene is TRBV24-1, the J gene TRBJ2-5, with D uncertain. The germline CDR1 and CDR2 sequences are KGHDR and SFDVKD. The CDR3 has 13 amino acids. Trimming removed 0 bases from V and 4 bases from J, with 5 bases in between. CDR3 sequence: CATSDLGGETQYF. The CDR3, as DNA: TGTGCCACCAGTGATTTGGGCGGAGAGACCCAGTACTTC.